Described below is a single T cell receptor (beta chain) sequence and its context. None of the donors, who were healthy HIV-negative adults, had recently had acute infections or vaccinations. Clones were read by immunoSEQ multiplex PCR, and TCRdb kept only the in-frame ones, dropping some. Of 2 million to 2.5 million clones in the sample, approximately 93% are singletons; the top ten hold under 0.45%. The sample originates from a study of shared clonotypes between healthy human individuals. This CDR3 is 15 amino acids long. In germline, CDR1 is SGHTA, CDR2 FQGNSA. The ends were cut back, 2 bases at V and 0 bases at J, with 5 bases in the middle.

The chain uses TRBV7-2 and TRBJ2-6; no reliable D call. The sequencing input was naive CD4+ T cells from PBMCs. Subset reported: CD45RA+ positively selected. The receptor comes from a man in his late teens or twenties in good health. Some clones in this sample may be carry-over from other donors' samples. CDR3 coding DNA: TGTGCCAGCAGCTTACTCTTCTCTGGGGCCAACGTCCTGACTTTC. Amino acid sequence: CASSLLFSGANVLTF.